The 16 T cell receptor beta chains given below trace back to one sample, sequenced in a study of shared clonotypes between healthy human individuals. TCRdb's copy holds only in-frame clones and misses some; the assay was immunoSEQ multiplex PCR. The sample gives about 2.1 million clones, 90% to 95% of which show up once; about 1.7% is in the top ten. CD8 cells classed as naive were CD45RO-negative and positively selected for CCR7, excluding terminally differentiated effector memory CD45RA+ cells. Sequenced sample: naive CD8+ T cells from PBMCs. The receptors here all came from a young man in good health. Some clones in this sample may be carry-over from other donors' samples.

CDR3 amino acids: CASSQVGALGYGYTF. CDR3 coding DNA: TGTGCCAGCAGCCAGGTGGGGGCGCTGGGCTATGGCTACACCTTC. The chain couples TRBV27 to TRBJ1-2; TRBD1 is a possible D gene (6 bases). The CDR3 consists of 15 residues. Germline CDR1 reads MNHEY; CDR2 reads SMNVEV (reference sequence). The V and J ends lost 6 bases and 4 bases respectively, with 18 bases between them.

This chain uses TRBV10-3 with TRBJ1-1; D remains ambiguous. CDR1 and CDR2 (germline): ENHRY, SYGVKD. CDR3 size: 15 residues. Trimming shortened V by 7 bases and J by 2 bases, and 17 bases separated the two germline ends. The CDR3 region has the DNA TGTGCCATCAACCCTGAGAAGAGTTTTAACACTGAAGCTTTCTTT. It translates to CAINPEKSFNTEAFF.

This clone was detected once. This chain links TRBV2 with TRBJ2-1; possible D gene TRBD2, 5 bases. From germline, CDR1 is SNHLY and CDR2 FYNNEI. Between the trimmed V and J ends, which lost 6 bases and 2 bases, there was a span of 14 bases. The CDR3 contains 15 residues. CDR3 coding DNA: TGTGCCAGCAGCACCCCCGTCGGGGCCTACAATGAGCAGTTCTTC. Translating gives CASSTPVGAYNEQFF.

V and J are TRBV5-1 and TRBJ2-1, with 9 bases fitting TRBD2. This CDR3 is 14 amino acids long. The germline V gene encodes CDR1 SGHRS and CDR2 YFSETQ. V shed 7 bases and J 4 bases; nucleotides not matched to a gene: 6. The CDR3 protein is CASEGREGYNEQFF. In nucleotides, the CDR3 is TGCGCCAGCGAGGGGCGGGAGGGGTACAATGAGCAGTTCTTC.

The rearrangement links TRBV11-2 to TRBJ2-7, with D possibly matching TRBD1 (5 bases). Germline V gene sequence: CDR1 SGHAT, CDR2 FQNNGV. Trimming stripped 4 bases from V and 5 bases from J, with 15 bases between. This CDR3 is built from 14 residues. CDR3 DNA: TGTGCCAGCAGCTCACGCCTCGACAGCCACGAGCAGTACTTC. This encodes CASSSRLDSHEQYF. The complete variable domain, with remaining parts taken from reference TRBV11-2 and TRBJ2-7, reads EAGVAQSPRYKIIEKRQSVAFWCNPISGHATLYWYQQILGQGPKLLIQFQNNGVVDDSQLPKDRFSAERLKGVDSTLKIQPAKLEDSAVYLCASSSRLDSHEQYFGPGTRLTVT.

The rearrangement uses TRBV29-1 and TRBJ2-7; 8 bases are shared with TRBD1. The V segment lost 7 bases and the J segment 2 bases; nucleotides outside the gene matches: 7. The CDR3 is 13 amino acids. Germline CDR1 reads SQVTM; CDR2 reads ANQGSEA. The CDR3 region has the DNA TGCAGCGGTAAGGACAGGGAGACCTACGAGCAGTACTTC. Amino acids: CSGKDRETYEQYF.

V and J are TRBV7-9 and TRBJ2-5, with a tentative D call TRBD1 (6 bases). Germline CDR1 and CDR2: SEHNR and FQNEAQ (reference sequence). Trimming cost V 4 bases and J 4 bases, with 13 bases left between them. This CDR3 is built from 14 residues. This CDR3 is CASSSTGIGETQYF. CDR3 DNA sequence: TGTGCCAGCAGCTCAACAGGGATCGGAGAGACCCAGTACTTC.

This clone came up once. This sequence joins TRBV27 and TRBJ2-7; D is perhaps TRBD2 (6 bases). This CDR3 is built from 15 residues. With 3 bases removed from V and 6 bases from J, the gap between germline ends came to 18 bases. Germline CDR1 MNHEY, CDR2 SMNVEV (reference sequence). The CDR3 DNA follows: TGTGCCAGCAGTTTTGTGGCTAGCGCTGGTGGCGAGCAGTACTTC. Protein: CASSFVASAGGEQYF.

V usage is TRBV4-1 and J usage is TRBJ2-1, with D unresolved. This CDR3 is 15 amino acids long. Germline V gene sequence: CDR1 MGHRA, CDR2 YSYEKL. V was cut by 4 bases and J by 0 bases, with 10 bases left in between. CDR3 protein: CASSPSESSYNEQFF. CDR3 DNA: TGCGCCAGCAGCCCCAGCGAGAGCTCCTACAATGAGCAGTTCTTC.

The chain links TRBV28 to TRBJ1-2, with D perhaps matching TRBD1 (6 bases). Germline V CDR1 and CDR2: MDHEN, SYDVKM. The CDR3 has 17 residues. The V end was cut by 3 bases, the J end by 6 bases, with 23 bases between. Here the CDR3 reads CASSLPIQGSVSDGYTF. CDR3 DNA: TGTGCCAGCAGTTTGCCCATTCAGGGGTCGGTTTCGGATGGCTACACCTTC.

CDR3 loop: CASSEADGSYEQYF. The DNA for the CDR3 is TGTGCCAGCAGCGAGGCTGACGGGTCCTACGAGCAGTACTTC. The chain employs TRBV9 and TRBJ2-7; the D is unclear. Trimming cost V 3 bases and J 1 base, with 11 bases left between them. The CDR3 contains 14 residues. Germline assignment: CDR1 SGDLS and CDR2 YYNGEE.

The V gene is TRBV28, the J gene TRBJ2-3; D possibly corresponds to TRBD2 (6 bases). Germline CDR1 MDHEN, CDR2 SYDVKM. Trimming left V 5 bases short and J 1 base short, with 13 bases between. This CDR3 region has 15 residues. CDR3 sequence reads: CASSPNGGGTDTQYF. In DNA, the CDR3 is TGTGCCAGCAGTCCCAACGGGGGTGGCACAGATACGCAGTATTTT.

This clone was recorded once. One junction end does not reproduce the germline sequence, and a read error may be involved. The chain employs TRBV28 and TRBJ1-4; the D is unclear. Germline lookup yields CDR1 MDHEN and CDR2 SYDVKM. This CDR3 spans 14 amino acids. The CDR3 reads CASRLATTNEKLFF. CDR3 DNA sequence: TGTGCCAGCCGTTTAGCTACAACTAATGAAAAACTGTTTTTT.

This clone occurred once. This sequence joins TRBV5-6 and TRBJ2-5; weak D call: TRBD1 (6 bases). The CDR3 contains 13 residues. Per germline, CDR1 SGHDT and CDR2 YYEEEE. With 4 bases removed from V and 7 bases from J, the gap between germline ends came to 14 bases. The CDR3 sequence: CASSLDSGGTQYF. CDR3 sequence (DNA): TGTGCCAGCAGCCTGGACAGCGGCGGGACCCAGTACTTC.

The gene calls are TRBV27 and TRBJ2-1; TRBD2 agrees at 8 bases. Germline-derived CDR1 and CDR2 are MNHEY and SMNVEV (reference sequence). The CDR3 covers 17 residues. With 5 bases clipped from V and 7 bases from J, the junction kept 16 bases outside the gene matches. The CDR3 DNA reads TGTGCCAGCAGTACTCTCCGGGGTAGCGGGAAGGGGAATGAGCAGTTCTTC. As protein: CASSTLRGSGKGNEQFF.

Worth noting for this clone: This sample also contains other DNA sequences that code for the same CDR3. The V gene is TRBV27, the J gene TRBJ2-5, with TRBD2 matching 7 bases. With V trimmed by 6 bases and J by 5 bases, 3 bases remained unmatched. Germline V gene lookup returns CDR1 MNHEY and CDR2 SMNVEV (reference sequence). This CDR3 region has 12 residues. The CDR3 coding sequence is TGTGCCAGCAGGGCCGGGGGGGAGACCCAGTACTTC. Its protein is CASRAGGETQYF.